Presented here are 20 T cell receptor beta chains from one specimen sequenced in a study of shared clonotypes between healthy human individuals. Naive-designated CD8 cells lacked CD45RO, were positively enriched for CCR7, and omitted terminally differentiated effector memory CD45RA+ cells. Generated by immunoSEQ multiplex PCR, the TCRdb table keeps only in-frame clones and is missing some. The sample lists 2 million to 2.5 million clones, about 93% occurring once. Sequencing was done on a sample of naive CD8+ T cells from PBMCs. The receptors stem from a man aged 18 to 35 in good health. Some clones in this sample may be carry-over from other donors' samples.

Notes on this clone: Other DNA sequences in the sample encode the same CDR3. The chain links TRBV27 to TRBJ2-7, with 8 positions matching TRBD1. The length of the CDR3 is 13 residues. Per germline, CDR1 MNHEY and CDR2 SMNVEV (reference sequence). V trimming: 6 bases; J trimming: 4 bases; junction bases outside the gene matches: 5. CDR3 amino acids: CASRGQGAYEQYF. The CDR3 coding sequence is TGTGCCAGCAGGGGGCAGGGGGCATACGAGCAGTACTTC.

A note on this clone: Other DNA sequences in this specimen translate into the identical CDR3. The rearrangement links TRBV27 to TRBJ1-1; 8 bases are a match to TRBD1. The V and J ends lost 1 base and 4 bases, in that order; junction bases with no gene match: 2. The CDR3 has 14 amino acids. CDR1 and CDR2 from the germline V gene are MNHEY and SMNVEV (reference sequence). In nucleotides, the CDR3 is TGTGCCAGCAGTTTATACAGGGGGGGCACTGAAGCTTTCTTT. It codes for CASSLYRGGTEAFF.

About this clone: Other DNA sequences in this sample translate to the same CDR3. V is TRBV7-3 and J is TRBJ2-5, with 7 positions matching TRBD2. With V trimmed by 0 bases and J by 3 bases, 1 base remained unmatched. Germline V gene data show CDR1 as SGHTA and CDR2 as FQGTGA. The CDR3 covers 14 residues. The DNA of the CDR3 is TGTGCCAGCAGCTTAACGGGAGGGGAAGAGACCCAGTACTTC. It specifies CASSLTGGEETQYF.

The chain combines TRBV4-1 with TRBJ2-7; 12 positions agree with TRBD2. The J segment lost 3 bases and the V segment lost 5 bases, leaving 5 bases of the junction unmatched. Germline V CDR1 and CDR2: MGHRA, YSYEKL. The CDR3 has 15 amino acids. The CDR3 loop is CASSARLAGDYEQYF. DNA for the CDR3: TGCGCCAGCAGCGCTAGACTAGCGGGAGACTACGAGCAGTACTTC.

This clone was counted between two and nine times. The J gene is TRBJ1-5, the V gene TRBV19, with D unclear. With 2 bases removed from V and 4 bases from J, the gap between germline ends came to 12 bases. Germline CDR1 and CDR2: LNHDA and SQIVND (reference sequence). The CDR3 consists of 15 residues. CDR3 sequence (DNA): TGTGCCAGTAGTATATGGGAGTCGGCGAATCAGCCCCAGCATTTT. It specifies CASSIWESANQPQHF.

The chain employs TRBV5-4 and TRBJ2-1, with TRBD1 matching over 8 bases. The length of the CDR3 is 16 residues. The germline V gene has CDR1 SGHNT and CDR2 YYREEE (reference sequence). The J segment lost 3 bases and the V segment lost 2 bases, leaving 7 bases of the junction unmatched. The CDR3 protein is CASSFRTGSIYNEQFF. CDR3 DNA sequence: TGTGCCAGCAGCTTCCGGACAGGGTCGATCTACAATGAGCAGTTCTTC. Combining the CDR3 with reference TRBV5-4 and TRBJ2-1 gives the whole variable domain ETGVTQSPTHLIKTRGQQVTLRCSSQSGHNTVSWYQQALGQGPQFIFQYYREEENGRGNFPPRFSGLQFPNYSSELNVNALELDDSALYLCASSFRTGSIYNEQFFGPGTRLTVL.

The chain combines TRBV7-3 with TRBJ2-1; perhaps TRBD2 as D (5 bases). The CDR3 has 14 amino acids. V lost 5 bases to trimming and J lost 4 bases, with 12 bases between them. The V gene's germline CDR1 is SGHTA and CDR2 FQGTGA. The CDR3 is CASSPRSGYNEQFF. In nucleotides, the CDR3 is TGTGCCAGCAGCCCCCGATCGGGGTACAATGAGCAGTTCTTC.

This chain connects TRBV5-1 to TRBJ2-2, with 7 positions matching TRBD2. V shed 1 base, J shed 4 bases, and the junction held 7 bases outside the gene matches. The CDR3 has 16 residues. Germline CDR1 is SGHRS and CDR2 is YFSETQ. The CDR3 bases are TGCGCCAGCAGCTTGAACTGGGGGGGTCCCACCGGGGAGCTGTTTTTT. Amino acids: CASSLNWGGPTGELFF.

The V and J genes are TRBV5-1 and TRBJ2-1; 7 bases agree with TRBD2. The CDR3 is 15 residues long. The ends lost 4 bases at V and 8 bases at J; junction bases unmatched: 12. CDR1 and CDR2 from the germline V gene are SGHRS and YFSETQ. Here the CDR3 reads CASSNGTTLRDEQFF. CDR3 sequence (DNA): TGCGCCAGCAGCAACGGGACTACCCTGCGAGATGAGCAGTTCTTC. The full variable domain, its missing parts supplied by reference TRBV5-1 and TRBJ2-1, is KAGVTQTPRYLIKTRGQQVTLSCSPISGHRSVSWYQQTPGQGLQFLFEYFSETQRNKGNFPGRFSGRQFSNSRSEMNVSTLELGDSALYLCASSNGTTLRDEQFFGPGTRLTVL.

The chain joins TRBV9 to TRBJ1-5, with a weak D call TRBD1 (6 bases). The CDR3 is 14 amino acids. V was cut by 8 bases and J by 0 bases, with 12 bases left in between. The germline CDR1 and CDR2 sequences are SGDLS and YYNGEE. CDR3 DNA: TGTGCCAGTGCTCGGGGGGCTAGCAATCAGCCCCAGCATTTT. Protein sequence: CASARGASNQPQHF.

This clone came up once. This chain uses TRBV29-1 with TRBJ1-2; D might be TRBD1 (6 bases). This CDR3 has 15 amino acids. The germline V and J ends were trimmed by 5 bases and 4 bases, with 20 bases remaining between them. The germline CDR1 and CDR2 sequences are SQVTM and ANQGSEA. In DNA, the CDR3 is TGCAGCGTTACAGGGTTTCAAGACGCGCTCTATGGCTACACCTTC. Translating gives CSVTGFQDALYGYTF.

The rearrangement uses TRBV6-6 and TRBJ1-1, with D possibly being TRBD1 (6 bases). Between the trimmed V and J ends, which lost 4 bases and 4 bases, there was a span of 13 bases. The CDR3 has 14 residues. Germline-derived CDR1 and CDR2 are MNHNY and SVGAGI (reference sequence). CDR3 in DNA: TGTGCCAGCAGTTTACAGGGTGGGCGCACTGAAGCTTTCTTT. It codes for CASSLQGGRTEAFF.

The chain joins TRBV4-3 to TRBJ2-5, with D uncertain. Trimming pared 4 bases from V and 3 bases from J, leaving 15 bases between. Germline assignment: CDR1 LGHNA and CDR2 YSLEER. The length of the CDR3 is 15 residues. The CDR3 nucleotides read TGCGCCAGCAGCCCAAGGTCAGGAACTGAAGAGACCCAGTACTTC. Its protein is CASSPRSGTEETQYF.

This chain links TRBV28 with TRBJ2-7; 7 bases map to TRBD2. V lost 7 bases to trimming and J lost 4 bases; unmatched junction nucleotides: 7. The CDR3 spans 13 residues. Germline V lookup: CDR1 MDHEN, CDR2 SYDVKM. The CDR3 protein is CASTRAGTYEQYF. In nucleotides, the CDR3 is TGTGCCAGCACCAGAGCGGGAACGTACGAGCAGTACTTC.

The genes are TRBV7-6 and TRBJ2-1; D is unclear. CDR3 length equals 12 residues. Germline CDR1 is SGHVS and CDR2 is FNYEAQ. V was cut by 7 bases and J by 5 bases, with 9 bases left in between. CDR3 sequence reads: CASTPVHNEQFF. CDR3 bases: TGTGCCAGCACCCCCGTGCACAATGAGCAGTTCTTC.

The genes are TRBV5-5 and TRBJ1-2; D uncertain. This CDR3 region has 15 residues. The V and J ends lost 3 bases and 2 bases respectively, with 14 bases between them. CDR1 is SGHKS, CDR2 YYEKEE, per germline (reference sequence). Here the CDR3 reads CASSWAAGPNYGYTF. CDR3 DNA: TGTGCCAGCAGCTGGGCGGCAGGACCCAACTATGGCTACACCTTC.

The chain joins TRBV6-5 to TRBJ2-7; 10 positions match TRBD2. Germline CDR1 is MNHEY and CDR2 is SVGAGI. J was trimmed by 12 bases and V by 6 bases; bases with no gene match: 11. The CDR3 is made up of 13 amino acids. The CDR3 bases are TGTGCCAGCAGCCCTACTAGCGGGAAGGCTCGGTACTTC. It translates to CASSPTSGKARYF.

The V gene is TRBV19, the J gene TRBJ1-1; D is perhaps TRBD1 (5 bases). Germline loops: CDR1 LNHDA, CDR2 SQIVND (reference sequence). CDR3 length: 15 residues. Between the trimmed V and J ends, which lost 7 bases and 1 base, there was a span of 16 bases. The CDR3 loop is CASMGPHLSNTEAFF. The CDR3 DNA follows: TGTGCCAGTATGGGACCTCACCTCTCGAACACTGAAGCTTTCTTT.

About this clone itself: Other DNA sequences within the sample encode an identical CDR3. The CDR3 loop is CASSLAGRTEAFF. CDR3 DNA: TGTGCCAGCAGCTTAGCAGGGAGAACTGAAGCTTTCTTT. The rearrangement uses TRBV11-2 and TRBJ1-1; D possibly corresponds to TRBD1 (5 bases). Germline V gene data show CDR1 as SGHAT and CDR2 as FQNNGV. There are 13 residues in the CDR3. The ends were cut back, 1 base at V and 5 bases at J, with 8 bases in the middle.

For this clone: The sample holds other DNA sequences that translate to the same CDR3. The V call is TRBV6-5, the J call TRBJ2-1; perhaps TRBD1 as D (6 bases). CDR1 and CDR2 (germline): MNHEY, SVGAGI. The CDR3 runs to 12 residues. V lost 2 bases and J 10 bases, leaving 9 bases between the germline ends. The CDR3 loop reads CASSYPGQEQFF. DNA of the CDR3: TGTGCCAGCAGTTACCCGGGACAAGAGCAGTTCTTC.